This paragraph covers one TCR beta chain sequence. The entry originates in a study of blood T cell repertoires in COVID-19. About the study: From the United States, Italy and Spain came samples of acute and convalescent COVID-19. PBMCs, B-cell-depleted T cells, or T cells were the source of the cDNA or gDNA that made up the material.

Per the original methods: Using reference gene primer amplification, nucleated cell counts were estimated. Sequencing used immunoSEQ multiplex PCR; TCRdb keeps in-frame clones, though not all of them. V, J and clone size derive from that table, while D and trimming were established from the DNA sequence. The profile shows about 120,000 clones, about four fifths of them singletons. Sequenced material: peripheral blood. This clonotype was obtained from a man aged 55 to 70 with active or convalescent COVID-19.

The CDR3 DNA sequence: TGTGCCAGCAGCAGGGGTTTTACTAGCGGGAGTTTGGATACGCAGTATTTT. As protein: CASSRGFTSGSLDTQYF. The chain joins TRBV6-2 or TRBV6-3 to TRBJ2-3, with 11 positions matching TRBD2. Germline V gene sequence: CDR1 MNHEY, CDR2 SVGEGT. Unmatched junction bases numbered 14, after V lost 6 bases and J lost 6 bases. The CDR3 length is 17 residues.